These T cell receptor beta chains were read from a single sample in a study of T cell repertoires in cytomegalovirus infection. TCRdb recomputed calls from the reads with MiXCR, one row per CDR3 protein. The data show 290,000 or so distinct CDR3 sequences, with roughly 24% seen just once and about 15% held by the top ten. The sequencing sample was made of PBMCs. These receptors all stem from a human donor in good health (CMV status not recorded). Some clones in this sample may be carry-over from other donors' samples. CDR3s include the opening cysteine and the closing phenylalanine or tryptophan. Each record gives: J gene, clone size, D gene, V gene, CDR3 protein, CDR3 DNA. D genes are given only for firm matches. Size values are once, few and many counts, or a class for expanded clones, and some rows have none.

j_gene: TRBJ1-1
abundance: -
d_gene: -
v_gene: TRBV29-1
CDR3aa: CSVVYLRGGSEAFF
CDR3nt: TGCAGCGTCGTTTACTTGAGAGGGGGAAGCGAAGCTTTCTTT

j_gene: TRBJ2-7
abundance: many
d_gene: TRBD2
v_gene: TRBV7-2
CDR3aa: CASSLILAEGYEQYF
CDR3nt: TGTGCCAGCAGCTTAATCCTAGCGGAGGGGTACGAGCAGTACTTC

j_gene: TRBJ2-1
abundance: few
d_gene: TRBD2
v_gene: TRBV7-2
CDR3aa: CASKRGSSGDGEQFF
CDR3nt: TGTGCCAGCAAAAGGGGGTCTAGCGGGGACGGTGAGCAGTTCTTC

j_gene: TRBJ2-1
abundance: -
d_gene: TRBD2
v_gene: TRBV7-6
CDR3aa: CAGSLDGGVNEQFF
CDR3nt: TGTGCCGGCAGCTTAGACGGGGGGGTTAATGAGCAGTTCTTC

j_gene: TRBJ2-7
abundance: few
d_gene: TRBD2
v_gene: TRBV19
CDR3aa: CASSIGLAGSYYEQYF
CDR3nt: TGTGCCAGTAGTATTGGACTAGCGGGGAGTTACTACGAGCAGTACTTC

j_gene: TRBJ1-5
abundance: many
d_gene: -
v_gene: TRBV7-2
CDR3aa: CASSLWGGQPQHF
CDR3nt: TGTGCCAGCAGCTTATGGGGCGGGCAGCCCCAGCATTTT

j_gene: TRBJ1-1
abundance: -
d_gene: -
v_gene: TRBV7-9
CDR3aa: CASSLGRPEAFF
CDR3nt: TGTGCCAGCAGCTTAGGGAGACCTGAAGCTTTCTTT

j_gene: TRBJ1-5
abundance: few
d_gene: -
v_gene: TRBV15
CDR3aa: CATSSGSGDQPQHF
CDR3nt: TGTGCCACCAGCAGCGGTAGTGGGGATCAGCCCCAGCATTTT

j_gene: TRBJ1-6
abundance: -
d_gene: -
v_gene: TRBV11-3
CDR3aa: CASSPGPTYNSPLHF
CDR3nt: TGTGCCAGCAGCCCGGGACCGACCTATAATTCACCCCTCCACTTT

j_gene: TRBJ1-1
abundance: few
d_gene: -
v_gene: TRBV7-2
CDR3aa: CASSFQGRSTEAFF
CDR3nt: TGTGCCAGCAGCTTTCAGGGACGTAGTACTGAAGCTTTCTTT

j_gene: TRBJ2-2
abundance: -
d_gene: -
v_gene: TRBV25-1
CDR3aa: CASSDGGRGELFF
CDR3nt: TGTGCCAGCAGTGACGGGGGAAGGGGGGAGCTGTTTTTT

j_gene: TRBJ1-1
abundance: few
d_gene: -
v_gene: TRBV28
CDR3aa: CASRYIMNTEAFF
CDR3nt: TGTGCCAGCAGATATATTATGAACACTGAAGCTTTCTTT

j_gene: TRBJ2-7
abundance: -
d_gene: -
v_gene: TRBV5-6
CDR3aa: CASAHRLEQYF
CDR3nt: TGTGCCAGCGCCCATCGGCTCGAGCAGTACTTC

j_gene: TRBJ2-5
abundance: few
d_gene: -
v_gene: TRBV19
CDR3aa: CASSALSGETQYF
CDR3nt: TGTGCCAGTAGTGCCCTCTCGGGAGAGACCCAGTACTTC

j_gene: TRBJ2-3
abundance: few
d_gene: TRBD1
v_gene: TRBV28
CDR3aa: CASRGGTGHEGTQYF
CDR3nt: TGTGCCAGCAGGGGAGGGACAGGGCATGAGGGTACGCAGTATTTT

j_gene: TRBJ2-5
abundance: few
d_gene: TRBD1
v_gene: TRBV12-3/TRBV12-4
CDR3aa: CASSSGQVTQYF
CDR3nt: TGTGCCAGCAGTTCCGGACAGGTGACCCAGTACTTC